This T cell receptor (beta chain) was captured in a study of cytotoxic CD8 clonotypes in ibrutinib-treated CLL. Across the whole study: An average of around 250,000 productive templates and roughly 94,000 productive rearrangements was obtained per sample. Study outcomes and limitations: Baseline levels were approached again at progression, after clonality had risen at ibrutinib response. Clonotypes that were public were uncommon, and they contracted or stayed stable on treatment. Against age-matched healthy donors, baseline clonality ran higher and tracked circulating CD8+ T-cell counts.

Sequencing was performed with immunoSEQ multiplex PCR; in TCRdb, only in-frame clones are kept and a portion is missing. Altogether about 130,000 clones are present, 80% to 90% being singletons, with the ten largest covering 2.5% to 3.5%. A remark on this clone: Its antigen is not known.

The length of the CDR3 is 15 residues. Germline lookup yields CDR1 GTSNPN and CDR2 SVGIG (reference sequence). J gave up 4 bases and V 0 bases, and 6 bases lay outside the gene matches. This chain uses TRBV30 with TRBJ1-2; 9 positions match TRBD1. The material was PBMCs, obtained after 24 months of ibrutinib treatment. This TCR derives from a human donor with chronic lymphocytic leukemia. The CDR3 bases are TGTGCCTGGAGTGTAGGAACAGGGGGCGGCTATGGCTACACCTTC. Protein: CAWSVGTGGGYGYTF.